A few counts support the clone carrying this T cell receptor beta chain. Its antigen is still unknown. This entry is derived from a study of T-cell memory formation after mild COVID-19. The wider study: Each donor largely had its own TCR clusters. Whole-study findings and limits: The study found contracting CD4+ clones mainly in CM and EM and contracting CD8+ clones in EMRA. Some SARS-CoV-2-responding clones were already detected in memory before infection.

From 5'RACE with constant-segment primers came TCR alpha and TCR beta cDNA libraries that carried sample barcodes and UMIs. TCRdb redid the calling of the 5' RACE reads with MiXCR, one entry per CDR3 protein. The data contain 450,000 or so distinct CDR3 sequences, approximately 25% of them singletons. The sequence derives from an adult woman who had mild COVID-19 (a few samples of this study predate the infection). Cell type and time point are not known. The specimen sequenced was PBMCs or a T cell subset sorted from them (not recorded which).

The CDR3 DNA is TGTGCCAGTAGTATCGGGCAGCAAGCCTACGAGCAGTACTTC. Protein sequence: CASSIGQQAYEQYF. The chain joins TRBV19 to TRBJ2-7, with D unresolved. V was clipped by 3 bases and J by 2 bases, with 11 bases between them. CDR3 length: 14 amino acids. The germline CDR1 and CDR2 sequences are LNHDA and SQIVND (reference sequence). The complete variable domain, with remaining parts taken from reference TRBV19 and TRBJ2-7, reads DGGITQSPKYLFRKEGQNVTLSCEQNLNHDAMYWYRQDPGQGLRLIYYSQIVNDFQKGDIAEGYSVSREKKESFPLTVTSAQKNPTAFYLCASSIGQQAYEQYFGPGTRLTVT.